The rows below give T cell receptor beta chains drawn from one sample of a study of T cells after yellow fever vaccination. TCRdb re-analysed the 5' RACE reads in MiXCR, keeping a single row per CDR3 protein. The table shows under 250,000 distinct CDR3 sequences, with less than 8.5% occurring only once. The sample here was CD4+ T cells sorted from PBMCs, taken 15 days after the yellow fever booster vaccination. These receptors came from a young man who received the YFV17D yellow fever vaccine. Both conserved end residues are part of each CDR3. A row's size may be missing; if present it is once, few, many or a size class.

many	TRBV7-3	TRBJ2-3	CASSNVRLAGGGGGSTDTQYF
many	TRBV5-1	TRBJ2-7	CASAEVFGTEQYF
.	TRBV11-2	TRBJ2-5	CASSLGLAGYYIETQYF
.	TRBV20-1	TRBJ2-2	CSATWNGELFF
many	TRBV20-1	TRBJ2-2	CSARLVNTGELFF
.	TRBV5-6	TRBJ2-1	CASSAGQGPYNEQFF
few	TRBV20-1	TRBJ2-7	CSAIWASGNYEQYF
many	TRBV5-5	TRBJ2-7	CASRLRVAGSYEQYF
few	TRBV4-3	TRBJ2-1	CASSQGRASDEQFF
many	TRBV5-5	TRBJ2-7	CASSPTPGMREQYF
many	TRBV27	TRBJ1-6	CASSLEGSYNSPLHF
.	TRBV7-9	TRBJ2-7	CASSSREEQYF
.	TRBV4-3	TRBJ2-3	CASSQDTYQGERGTDTQYF
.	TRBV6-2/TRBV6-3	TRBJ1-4	CASSSPTGSGKLFF
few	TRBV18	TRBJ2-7	CASSPQGSGEQYF
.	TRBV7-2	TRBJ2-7	CASSSGTSGSFNEQYF
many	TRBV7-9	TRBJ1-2	CASSFSIAPTYGYTF
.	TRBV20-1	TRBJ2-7	CSAPGRGSYEQYF
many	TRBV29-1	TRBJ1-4	CSVGVGLTNEKLFF
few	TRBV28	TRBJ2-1	CASKPGGSRYNEQFF
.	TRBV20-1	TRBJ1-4	CCARVKTGNNEKLFF
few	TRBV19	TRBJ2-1	CASSRWEGAYNEQFF
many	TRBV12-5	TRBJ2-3	CASGLGLAGITDTQYF
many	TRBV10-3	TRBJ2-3	CAIKLSGVADTQYF
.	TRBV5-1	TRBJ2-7	CASSPGGQGIYEQYF
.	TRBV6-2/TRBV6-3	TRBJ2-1	CASSYSIAESSYNEQFF
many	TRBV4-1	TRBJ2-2	CASSFKGVPTGELFF
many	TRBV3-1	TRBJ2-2	CASSAGGPGELFF
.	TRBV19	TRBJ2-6	CASSIERGSGANVLTF
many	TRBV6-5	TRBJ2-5	CASSWGGRGQETQYF
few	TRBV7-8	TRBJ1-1	CASSLAGGRPRTEAFF
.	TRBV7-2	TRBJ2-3	CAAGGEDSGTDTQYF
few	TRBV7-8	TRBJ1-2	CASSFGGSRERTFGYTF
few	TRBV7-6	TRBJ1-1	CASSPRAGTNTEAFF
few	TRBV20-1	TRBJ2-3	CSAKGTSGHSTDTQYF
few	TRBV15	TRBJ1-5	CATSRDGGDQPQHF
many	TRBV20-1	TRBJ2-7	CSARPGTLSYEQYF
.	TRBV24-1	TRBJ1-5	CATSEGGQPQHF
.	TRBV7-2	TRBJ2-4	CASSLAATGFNIQYF
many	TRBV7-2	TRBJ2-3	CASSPMGDTQYF
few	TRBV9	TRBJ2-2	CASSTPLAGGVTGELFF
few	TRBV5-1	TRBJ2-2	CASSLQGRGTGELFF
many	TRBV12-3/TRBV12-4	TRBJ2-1	CASSLLTFNEQFF
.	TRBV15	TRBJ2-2	CATSRSPTFWAAPPGELFF
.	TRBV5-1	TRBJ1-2	CASSLARGQGQDGYTF
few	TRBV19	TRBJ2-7	CASSKQAAHEQYF
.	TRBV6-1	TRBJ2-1	CASDIPGQGAHEQFF
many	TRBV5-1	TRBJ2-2	CASSLDVSGSGELFF
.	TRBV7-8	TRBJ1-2	CASSQPGTNYGYTF
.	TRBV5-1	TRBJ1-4	CASSPGPGGIQKLFF
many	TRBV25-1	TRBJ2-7	CASSGSGSSYEQYF
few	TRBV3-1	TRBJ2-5	CASSQATGPRETQYF
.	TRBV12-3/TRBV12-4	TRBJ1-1	CASSLYRGSEAFF
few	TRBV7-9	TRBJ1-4	CASSLEKRLFF
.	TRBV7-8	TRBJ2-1	CASSLEWGGYNEQFF